This T cell receptor beta chain was profiled in a study of response to subunit inactivated influenza vaccine. Study-level findings and limits: Authors suggested seasonal influenza vaccinations each recruit few new T cells.

Using its own MiXCR run on the RT-PCR reads, TCRdb lists one record per CDR3 protein. The profile shows roughly 790,000 distinct CDR3 sequences, 21% of them singletons. Only a few counts were recorded for this clonotype. Antigen: not known. The germline V gene encodes CDR1 LGHNA and CDR2 YNFKEQ. V was pared by 1 base and J by 6 bases, with 12 bases of the junction left unmatched. The CDR3 sequence is 17 residues long. The receptor's source is a man in his fifties who received an inactivated influenza vaccine. V is TRBV4-2 and J is TRBJ2-3; 8 bases match TRBD2. Specimen: PBMCs from blood, collected more than 4 days after vaccination. CDR3 protein: CASSQVVSGAYLDTQYF. CDR3 bases: TGTGCCAGCAGCCAAGTGGTTAGCGGGGCCTACCTTGATACGCAGTATTTT.